The 13 T cell receptor beta chains below were found in one sample sequenced in a study of response to subunit inactivated influenza vaccine. TCRdb fed the RT-PCR reads into MiXCR, producing one record per CDR3 protein. The data hold approximately 730,000 distinct CDR3 sequences, with about 15% observed a single time. The material was PBMCs from blood, obtained about 14 days before vaccination. The receptors originated from a man aged 45-65 years who received an inactivated influenza vaccine.

This clonotype has a count of ten or more. CDR3 bases: TGTGCCAGCAGCTTACTCTACGGGGGAGAGACCCAGTACTTC. Translating it yields CASSLLYGGETQYF. The chain joins TRBV5-5 to TRBJ2-5, with D possibly TRBD2 on 6 matching bases. The CDR3 totals 14 residues. Trimming cost V 2 bases and J 4 bases, with 12 bases left between them. Germline CDR1 SGHKS, CDR2 YYEKEE (reference sequence).

The rearrangement joins TRBV24-1 to TRBJ2-2, with D possibly matching TRBD2 (6 bases). The CDR3 contains 15 residues. The ends were cut back, 3 bases at V and 5 bases at J, with 12 bases in the middle. Germline CDR1 is KGHDR and CDR2 is SFDVKD. CDR3 residues: CATSDVGGRTGELFF. The CDR3 bases are TGTGCCACCAGTGATGTGGGGGGAAGAACCGGGGAGCTGTTTTTT.

V and J are TRBV5-6 and TRBJ1-2; 10 positions agree with TRBD1. Trimming took 2 bases from V and 4 from J; bases not matched to a gene: 17. CDR3 length equals 19 residues. The germline gives CDR1 SGHDT, CDR2 YYEEEE. CDR3 sequence reads: CASSFPASGQGIKGYGYTF. In DNA, the CDR3 is TGTGCCAGCAGCTTCCCGGCTTCGGGACAGGGGATCAAGGGCTATGGCTACACCTTC.

The chain uses TRBV18 and TRBJ2-3; tentatively, D is TRBD1 or TRBD2 (5 bases each). Trimming took off 0 bases at V and 0 bases at J, with 10 bases between the two ends. CDR1 KGHSH and CDR2 LQKENI come from the germline V gene. The CDR3 contains 16 residues. The CDR3 loop reads CASSPPSGASTDTQYF. CDR3 sequence (DNA): TGTGCCAGCTCACCACCCTCCGGGGCTAGCACAGATACGCAGTATTTT.

The V and J genes are TRBV6-5 and TRBJ2-1; TRBD2 aligns across 9 bases. The germline V gene has CDR1 MNHEY and CDR2 SVGAGI. Trimming at V came to 0 bases and at J to 6 bases, leaving 12 bases not matched to a gene. The CDR3 is made up of 18 amino acids. CDR3 sequence reads: CASSYSGAGAGGSNEQFF. The CDR3 nucleotides are TGTGCCAGCAGTTACTCCGGCGCAGGAGCGGGAGGCTCCAATGAGCAGTTCTTC.

This clonotype was detected only a few times. The chain recombines TRBV6-2 or TRBV6-3 with TRBJ2-2; tentative D call: TRBD1 (6 bases). CDR1 and CDR2 from the germline V gene are MNHEY and SVGEGT. The germline V and J ends were trimmed by 6 bases and 6 bases, with 14 bases remaining between them. The CDR3 runs 14 residues. In DNA, the CDR3 is TGTGCCAGCAGCCTAAGGGGGATTCCCGGGGAGCTGTTTTTT. Its protein product is CASSLRGIPGELFF.

This clonotype was detected only a few times. V and J are TRBV5-1 and TRBJ2-2; TRBD2 matches at 8 bases. The germline gives CDR1 SGHRS, CDR2 YFSETQ. The V gene end was trimmed by 4 bases and the J gene end by 5 bases; junction bases not matched to a gene: 13. The CDR3 covers 17 residues. Here the CDR3 reads CASSLDGLALKTGELFF. The CDR3 DNA follows: TGCGCCAGCAGCCTTGATGGACTAGCATTAAAGACCGGGGAGCTGTTTTTT.

This clonotype was counted a few times. The chain joins TRBV6-5 to TRBJ1-4; TRBD1 matches 8 bases. Germline assignment: CDR1 MNHEY and CDR2 SVGAGI. The V and J ends lost 0 bases and 8 bases, in that order; junction bases with no gene match: 5. The CDR3 sequence is 15 residues long. The CDR3 region is CASSYSDRVGEKLFF. In DNA form, the CDR3 reads TGTGCCAGCAGTTACTCGGACAGGGTCGGGGAAAAACTGTTTTTT.

This clonotype was picked up many times. The chain recombines TRBV7-9 with TRBJ2-3, with TRBD2 identical over 7 bases. The CDR3 has 13 amino acids. Germline-derived CDR1 and CDR2 are SEHNR and FQNEAQ (reference sequence). After removal of 7 bases from V and 5 bases from J, the junction contained 6 bases not matched to a gene. This CDR3 reads CASNILAKDTQYF. Written as DNA, the CDR3 is TGTGCCAGCAACATACTAGCGAAAGATACGCAGTATTTT.

The chain uses TRBV7-9 and TRBJ2-3; 9 bases align to TRBD2. CDR1 is SEHNR and CDR2 is FQNEAQ in the germline V gene (reference sequence). Trimming took 5 bases from V and 1 from J; bases not matched to a gene: 7. This CDR3 has 16 residues. For the CDR3, the DNA is TGTGCCAGCAGCCAAGGGTCTAGCGGGGGCACAGATACGCAGTATTTT. It encodes CASSQGSSGGTDTQYF.

CDR3 coding DNA: TGTGCCAGCACCCGGGGAGGGGGCAGCTATGGCTACACCTTC. Protein: CASTRGGGSYGYTF. The chain carries TRBV12-3 or TRBV12-4 and TRBJ1-2, with 7 bases lining up with TRBD1. The trim removed 7 bases at V and 4 bases at J, leaving 9 bases unmatched. This CDR3 comprises 14 residues.

This clonotype was seen more than once but under ten times. The V call is TRBV2, the J call TRBJ2-1, with no clear D. Germline V lookup: CDR1 SNHLY, CDR2 FYNNEI. The CDR3 is 11 residues long. Deletions cut 8 bases from V and 8 bases from J, with 10 bases between. The CDR3 sequence is CASCSKYEQFF. DNA of the CDR3: TGTGCCAGCTGTAGCAAGTATGAGCAGTTCTTC.

This clonotype was seen many times. The gene calls are TRBV6-1 and TRBJ2-6; D gene unclear. Germline CDR1 reads MNHNS; CDR2 reads SASEGT. V was cut by 7 bases and J by 1 base, with 5 bases left in between. The CDR3 has 13 residues. For the CDR3, the DNA is TGTGCCAGCAAAATTTCTGGGGCCAACGTCCTGACTTTC. Amino acids: CASKISGANVLTF.